Sequencing of this T cell receptor (beta chain) was carried out in a study of T cells in localized non-small cell lung cancer. Study-level points and caveats: Highest T cell clonality was seen in uninvolved adjacent lung, surpassing that measured in tumor. Sequence data derive from only one tumor region, so heterogeneity remains possible.

Trimming cost V 4 bases and J 6 bases; bases outside gene matches: 0. CDR1 and CDR2 from the germline V gene are MRHNA and SNTAGT. This CDR3 is built from 14 residues. TCRdb's table, derived via immunoSEQ multiplex PCR, lists solely in-frame clones and lacks some. Found here are more than 35,000 clones, around 90% of them singletons; the top ten hold around 7%. A word on this clone: What it recognizes is unknown.

The receptor was isolated from a female donor older than 55 with stage I lung adenocarcinoma. The rearrangement links TRBV6-4 to TRBJ2-2, with 12 bases that match TRBD2. The material sequenced was peripheral blood, taken before any cancer treatment. CDR3 sequence reads: CASSGLAGAGELFF. The CDR3 nucleotides are TGTGCCAGCAGTGGACTAGCGGGGGCCGGGGAGCTGTTTTTT.